This TCR beta chain stems from a study of T cell repertoires in cytomegalovirus infection. This clonotype has ten or more counts. What it binds is not known. TCRdb reprocessed the reads via MiXCR and lists one record per CDR3 protein. Among 900,000 to 950,000 distinct CDR3 sequences, roughly 31% were seen once, and the ten largest hold roughly 13%. V shed 1 base, J shed 10 bases, and the junction held 12 bases outside the gene matches. The germline V gene encodes CDR1 SGHTA and CDR2 FQGNSA. The CDR3 runs 16 residues. The receptor's source is a human donor in good health (CMV status not recorded). Some clones in this sample may be carry-over from other donors' samples. V and J are TRBV7-2 and TRBJ2-1, with 8 nucleotides matching TRBD2. The sequencing here drew on cultured CD8+ T cells from PBMCs, taken from culture after CMV antigen stimulation. The CDR3 here is CASSLVLAGYDGEQFF. DNA of the CDR3: TGTGCCAGCAGCTTAGTCTTAGCGGGGTATGACGGGGAGCAGTTCTTC.